This record concerns one TCR beta chain sequence. No antigen is known for it. The germline V gene has CDR1 SGHTA and CDR2 FQGNSA. This CDR3 is built from 14 residues. V was pared by 1 base and J by 5 bases, with 11 bases between. The data were taken from a study of cytomegalovirus exposure and HLA in healthy donors. Findings of the study overall: In an earlier analysis, about 87% or about 30%: the productive usage of most TCR beta V segments.

Use of 60 Vbeta and 13 Jbeta primers characterized the PCR. TCRdb's table, derived via immunoSEQ multiplex PCR, lists solely in-frame clones and lacks some. This table has 150,000 to 200,000 clones, roughly 85% appearing once. V usage is TRBV7-2 and J usage is TRBJ2-5; D uncertain. The TCR was taken from a woman aged 25 to 45 in good health and CMV-seropositive. What was sequenced was PBMCs. The CDR3 loop reads CASSLGAARETQYF. The CDR3 DNA is TGTGCCAGCAGCTTAGGGGCAGCCCGGGAGACCCAGTACTTC.